Here is one TCR beta chain with its context. Its antigen is as yet unknown. This sample is part of a study of shared clonotypes between healthy human individuals. Study-level results: Donor scarcity curtailed the genetic and exposure-history diversity represented herein. What naive subsets generally showed was a larger estimated richness than memory subsets showed. Large depth notwithstanding, sorted-subset sequencing proved incomplete by rarefaction.

Per the original data handling: Filtering differed for immunoSEQ, which gave only junction sequences without quality scores. The repertoire was sequenced with immunoSEQ multiplex PCR; TCRdb's copy has only in-frame clones and lacks some. The D gene and trimming were derived from the DNA, and the V and J assignments and clone size from that table. The profile shows roughly 1,800,000 clones, roughly 94% of them singletons. Naive CD8 cells, CD45RO-negative and positively selected for CCR7, excluded terminally differentiated effector memory CD45RA+ cells. The receptor was derived from a man between 18 and 29 years old in good health. The sample taken for sequencing was naive CD8+ T cells sorted from blood.

CDR3 nucleotide sequence: TGTGCCAGTAGTATGAACGGAGGGGAGTCCTACGAGCAGTACTTC. Protein sequence: CASSMNGGESYEQYF. The chain links TRBV19 to TRBJ2-7, with a possible D match to TRBD2 (6 bases). The CDR3 sequence is 15 residues long. V gave up 3 bases and J gave up 1 base, with 13 bases separating them. The germline CDR1 and CDR2 sequences are LNHDA and SQIVND (reference sequence).